This T cell receptor beta chain comes out of a study of technical replicates of blood from a handful of donors. TCRdb's table, derived via immunoSEQ multiplex PCR, lists solely in-frame clones and lacks some. Of some 60,000 clones listed, over 75% were seen once; the top ten hold about 5.2%. Trimming shortened V by 3 bases and J by 6 bases, and 6 bases separated the two germline ends. The CDR3 covers 11 residues. Germline V gene sequence: CDR1 SNHLY, CDR2 FYNNEI. This clonotype was sampled from a human donor in good health. Some clones in this sample may be carry-over from other donors' samples. Sequencing was done on a sample of PBMCs. This chain connects TRBV2 to TRBJ2-7; D might be TRBD1 (6 bases). The CDR3 DNA reads TGTGCCAGCAGTGACAGGGGCGAGCAGTACTTC. This encodes CASSDRGEQYF. The full variable domain, in which reference TRBV2 and TRBJ2-7 provide the parts outside the CDR3, is EPEVTQTPSHQVTQMGQEVILRCVPISNHLYFYWYRQILGQKVEFLVSFYNNEISEKSEIFDDQFSVERPDGSNFTLKIRSTKLEDSAMYFCASSDRGEQYFGPGTRLTVT.